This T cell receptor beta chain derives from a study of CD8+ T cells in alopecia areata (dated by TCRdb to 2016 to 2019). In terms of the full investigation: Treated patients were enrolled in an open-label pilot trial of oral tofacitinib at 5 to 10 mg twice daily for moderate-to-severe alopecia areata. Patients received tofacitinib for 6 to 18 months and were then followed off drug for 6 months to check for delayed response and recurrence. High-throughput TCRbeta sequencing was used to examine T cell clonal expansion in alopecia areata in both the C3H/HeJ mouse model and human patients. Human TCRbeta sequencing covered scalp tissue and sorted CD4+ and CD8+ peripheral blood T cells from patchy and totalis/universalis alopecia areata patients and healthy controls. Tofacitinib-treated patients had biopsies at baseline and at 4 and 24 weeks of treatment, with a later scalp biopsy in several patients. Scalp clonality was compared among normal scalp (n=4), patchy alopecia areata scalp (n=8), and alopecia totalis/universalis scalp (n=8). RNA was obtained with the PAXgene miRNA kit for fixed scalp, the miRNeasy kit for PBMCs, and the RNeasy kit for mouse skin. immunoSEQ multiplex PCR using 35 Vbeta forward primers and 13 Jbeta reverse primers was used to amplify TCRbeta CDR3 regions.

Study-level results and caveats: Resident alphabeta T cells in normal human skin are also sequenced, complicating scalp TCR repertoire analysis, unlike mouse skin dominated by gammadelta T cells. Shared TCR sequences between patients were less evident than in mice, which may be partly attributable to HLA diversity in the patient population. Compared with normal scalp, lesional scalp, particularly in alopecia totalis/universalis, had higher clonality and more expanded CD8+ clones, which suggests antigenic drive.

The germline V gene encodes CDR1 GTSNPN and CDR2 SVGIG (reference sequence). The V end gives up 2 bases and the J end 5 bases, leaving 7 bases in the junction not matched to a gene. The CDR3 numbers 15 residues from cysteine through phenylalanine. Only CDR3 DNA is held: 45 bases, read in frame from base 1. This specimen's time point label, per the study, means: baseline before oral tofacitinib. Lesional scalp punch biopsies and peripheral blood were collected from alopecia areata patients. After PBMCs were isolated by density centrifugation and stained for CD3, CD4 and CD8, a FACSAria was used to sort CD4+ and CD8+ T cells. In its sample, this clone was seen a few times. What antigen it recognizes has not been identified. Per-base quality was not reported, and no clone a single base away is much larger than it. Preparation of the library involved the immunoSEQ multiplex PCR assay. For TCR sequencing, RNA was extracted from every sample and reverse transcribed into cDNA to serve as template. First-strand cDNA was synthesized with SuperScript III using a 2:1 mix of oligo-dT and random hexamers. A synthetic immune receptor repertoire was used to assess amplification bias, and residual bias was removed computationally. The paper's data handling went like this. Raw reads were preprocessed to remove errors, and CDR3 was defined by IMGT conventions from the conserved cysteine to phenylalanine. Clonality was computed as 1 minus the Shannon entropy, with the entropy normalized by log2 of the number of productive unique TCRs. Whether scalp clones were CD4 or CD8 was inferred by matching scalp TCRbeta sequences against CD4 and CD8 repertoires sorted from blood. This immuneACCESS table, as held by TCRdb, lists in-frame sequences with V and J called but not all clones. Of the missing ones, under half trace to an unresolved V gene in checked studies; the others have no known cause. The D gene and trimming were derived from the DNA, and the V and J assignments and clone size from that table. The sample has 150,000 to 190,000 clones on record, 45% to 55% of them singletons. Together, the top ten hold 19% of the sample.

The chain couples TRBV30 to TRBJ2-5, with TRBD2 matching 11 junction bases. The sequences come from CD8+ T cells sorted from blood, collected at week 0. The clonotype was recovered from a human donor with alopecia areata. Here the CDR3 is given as CAWSWASGGQETQYF. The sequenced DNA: TGTGCCTGGAGTTGGGCTAGCGGGGGGCAGGAGACCCAGTACTTC.